These 13 T cell receptor beta chains came from one sample sequenced in a study of cytomegalovirus exposure and HLA in healthy donors. 60 Vbeta and 13 Jbeta primers were used in PCR. Assay used: immunoSEQ multiplex PCR; TCRdb lists only in-frame clones, some missing. The sample is made up of 100,000 to 150,000 clones, and the top ten hold approximately 1% of it. Sample: PBMCs. The receptor source for this set is a young man in good health and CMV-seronegative.

V and J are TRBV2 and TRBJ2-1; weak D call: TRBD2 (6 bases). Germline CDR1 is SNHLY and CDR2 is FYNNEI. V gave up 7 bases and J gave up 7 bases, with 11 bases separating them. CDR3 length equals 12 residues. The CDR3 sequence: CASTGVSNEQFF. CDR3 coding DNA: TGTGCCAGCACGGGAGTTTCAAATGAGCAGTTCTTC.

V is TRBV7-6 and J is TRBJ2-2, with 10 bases matching TRBD2. This CDR3 comprises 15 residues. The ends lost 5 bases at V and 9 bases at J; junction bases unmatched: 9. The germline V gene encodes CDR1 SGHVS and CDR2 FNYEAQ. CDR3 DNA sequence: TGTGCCAGCAGCCACAGGACTAGCGGTTTCCGGGAGCTGTTTTTT. Translating gives CASSHRTSGFRELFF.

CDR3 sequence: CASSWTYDTEAFF. The CDR3 DNA is TGCGCCAGCAGCTGGACATACGACACTGAAGCTTTCTTT. The chain carries TRBV5-1 and TRBJ1-1; perhaps TRBD1 as D (5 bases). The CDR3 has 13 amino acids. The V end was cut by 3 bases, the J end by 3 bases, with 9 bases between. CDR1 is SGHRS, CDR2 YFSETQ, per germline.

Worth noting for this clone: Distinct nucleotide sequences in the sample also encode this CDR3. The CDR3 loop reads CASSITSGTYNEQFF. The CDR3 DNA reads as TGTGCCAGTAGTATTACTAGCGGCACCTACAATGAGCAGTTCTTC. The genes are TRBV19 and TRBJ2-1, with TRBD2 identical over 8 bases. This CDR3 spans 15 amino acids. The V gene's germline CDR1 is LNHDA and CDR2 SQIVND (reference sequence). V dropped 3 bases and J dropped 2; count of bases not matched to a gene: 3.

The rearrangement links TRBV2 to TRBJ2-7; tentative D call: TRBD1 (8 bases). The CDR3 covers 14 residues. Trimming shortened V by 4 bases and J by 6 bases, and 16 bases separated the two germline ends. Germline V gives CDR1 SNHLY, CDR2 FYNNEI. The CDR3 sequence is CASSARTGRGEQYF. CDR3 DNA sequence: TGTGCCAGCAGTGCCCGGACAGGGAGGGGCGAGCAGTACTTC.

The chain couples TRBV2 to TRBJ1-1; 8 bases match TRBD1. The germline V gene has CDR1 SNHLY and CDR2 FYNNEI. The CDR3 has 15 amino acids. Germline trimming cut 1 base from V and 5 bases from J; bases unmatched to any gene: 6. The CDR3 loop is CASSEDRGRRTEAFF. The CDR3 DNA reads TGTGCCAGCAGTGAAGACAGGGGGAGGAGAACTGAAGCTTTCTTT.

The rearrangement uses TRBV19 and TRBJ2-5; 9 bases match TRBD1. CDR3 size: 14 residues. After removal of 5 bases from V and 4 bases from J, the junction contained 5 bases not matched to a gene. Germline lookup yields CDR1 LNHDA and CDR2 SQIVND (reference sequence). The DNA for the CDR3 is TGTGCCAGTAGTGCAATACAGGGGGCAGAGACCCAGTACTTC. It yields the protein CASSAIQGAETQYF.

The chain has TRBV30 and TRBJ2-1, with D hard to call. The CDR3 contains 12 residues. CDR1 is GTSNPN, CDR2 SVGIG, per germline (reference sequence). The V gene lost 2 bases and the J gene lost 7 bases, with 9 bases spanning the gap. The CDR3 DNA is TGTGCCTGGAGTCCGACTGGGAATGAGCAGTTCTTC. It is translated as CAWSPTGNEQFF. Filled out from reference TRBV30 and TRBJ2-1, the complete variable domain reads SQTIHQWPATLVQPVGSPLSLECTVEGTSNPNLYWYRQAAGRGLQLLFYSVGIGQISSEVPQNLSASRPQDRQFILSSKKLLLSDSGFYLCAWSPTGNEQFFGPGTRLTVL.

The chain combines TRBV2 with TRBJ1-5; 9 nucleotides agree with TRBD1. V was clipped by 4 bases and J by 0 bases; unmatched bases: 7. The CDR3 is 17 amino acids. Germline V gene lookup returns CDR1 SNHLY and CDR2 FYNNEI. DNA of the CDR3: TGTGCCAGCAGTGTATCCGGGACAGGGATTAGCAATCAGCCCCAGCATTTT. Its protein is CASSVSGTGISNQPQHF.

The chain uses TRBV15 and TRBJ1-1, with a possible D match to TRBD1 (5 bases). CDR1 and CDR2 (germline): LNHNV, YYDKDF (reference sequence). This CDR3 has 15 residues. V gave up 1 base and J gave up 1 base, with 10 bases separating them. The CDR3: CATSRGTGANTEAFF. The CDR3 coding sequence is TGTGCCACCAGCAGAGGCACAGGAGCGAACACTGAAGCTTTCTTT.

This chain joins TRBV29-1 and TRBJ2-5; D gene unclear. Between the trimmed V and J ends, which lost 3 bases and 1 base, there was a span of 9 bases. CDR3 size: 13 residues. The V gene's germline CDR1 is SQVTM and CDR2 ANQGSEA. CDR3 protein: CSVDPGIQETQYF. The CDR3 coding sequence is TGCAGCGTTGATCCGGGTATCCAAGAGACCCAGTACTTC.

The CDR3 DNA reads TGTGCCAGCAGCGTATCTATTAACTCCTACGAGCAGTACTTC. The encoded protein is CASSVSINSYEQYF. The genes are TRBV9 and TRBJ2-7, with unresolved D. The ends were cut back, 1 base at V and 0 bases at J, with 8 bases in the middle. This CDR3 spans 14 amino acids. CDR1 SGDLS and CDR2 YYNGEE come from the germline V gene.

The CDR3 bases are TGTGCCACCAGCAGAGGGCTAGCGGGGGCCAGATACCAAGAGACCCAGTACTTC. Amino acids: CATSRGLAGARYQETQYF. This chain joins TRBV15 and TRBJ2-5; TRBD2 matches 10 bases. The CDR3 totals 18 residues. The ends lost 1 base at V and 0 bases at J; junction bases unmatched: 8. Germline V CDR1 and CDR2: LNHNV, YYDKDF (reference sequence).